The next 8 T cell receptor beta chains were all read from a single sample in a study of cytomegalovirus exposure and HLA in healthy donors. The PCR was carried out with 60 Vbeta primers and 13 Jbeta primers. Profiling relied on immunoSEQ multiplex PCR, and the TCRdb table lists in-frame clones only, not all of them. The sample comprises 200,000 or so clones, roughly 88% of which are singletons, and more than 0.6% rests with the top ten. What was sequenced was PBMCs. These receptors all stem from a boy younger than 10 in good health and CMV-seronegative.

The rearrangement links TRBV27 to TRBJ1-2; 7 bases are a match to TRBD1. The germline gives CDR1 MNHEY, CDR2 SMNVEV (reference sequence). The trim removed 2 bases at V and 3 bases at J, leaving 15 bases unmatched. The CDR3 runs 18 residues. The DNA of the CDR3 is TGTGCCAGCAGTTTACTGAAGGACAGGTTCAGGGGATACTATGGCTACACCTTC. Encoded protein: CASSLLKDRFRGYYGYTF.

The rearrangement uses TRBV5-7 and TRBJ2-6, with 8 nucleotides matching TRBD1. TRBV5-7 is placed among ORFs of uncertain function. This CDR3 spans 16 amino acids. Trimming cost V 2 bases and J 0 bases; bases outside gene matches: 1. The CDR3 bases are TGTGCCAGCAGCTTACAGGGGGTCTCTGGGGCCAACGTCCTGACTTTC. Protein product: CASSLQGVSGANVLTF.

The V call is TRBV12-5, the J call TRBJ1-5; 8 bases align to TRBD1. The V and J ends lost 5 bases and 5 bases, in that order; junction bases with no gene match: 8. Per germline, CDR1 LGHNT and CDR2 FRNRAP. This CDR3 spans 15 amino acids. CDR3 in amino acids: CASGPGQGRDQPQHF. Here the CDR3 DNA reads TGTGCTAGTGGTCCCGGACAGGGCAGAGATCAGCCCCAGCATTTT.

The V call is TRBV9, the J call TRBJ2-3, with TRBD2 identical over 9 bases. Germline V CDR1 and CDR2: SGDLS, YYNGEE. The CDR3 extends over 16 amino acids. After removal of 3 bases from V and 3 bases from J, the junction contained 8 bases not matched to a gene. Written as DNA, the CDR3 is TGTGCCAGCAGCGCTCCGCGGGGGGGAAGGACAGATACGCAGTATTTT. Encoded protein: CASSAPRGGRTDTQYF. Complete variable domain (other parts from reference TRBV9 and TRBJ2-3): DSGVTQTPKHLITATGQRVTLRCSPRSGDLSVYWYQQSLDQGLQFLIQYYNGEERAKGNILERFSAQQFPDLHSELNLSSLELGDSALYFCASSAPRGGRTDTQYFGPGTRLTVL.

The chain is built from TRBV9 and TRBJ2-5; a weak D match, TRBD2 (6 bases). CDR3 size: 14 residues. V was trimmed by 3 bases and J by 4 bases, leaving 13 bases between them. CDR1 and CDR2 (germline): SGDLS, YYNGEE. The CDR3 loop reads CASSGLAFGETQYF. For the CDR3, the DNA is TGTGCCAGCAGCGGGCTAGCGTTTGGAGAGACCCAGTACTTC. Based on the CDR3 plus reference TRBV9 and TRBJ2-5, the full variable domain is DSGVTQTPKHLITATGQRVTLRCSPRSGDLSVYWYQQSLDQGLQFLIQYYNGEERAKGNILERFSAQQFPDLHSELNLSSLELGDSALYFCASSGLAFGETQYFGPGTRLLVL.

The J gene is TRBJ2-5, the V gene TRBV7-9, with 9 bases fitting TRBD1. The germline V gene encodes CDR1 SEHNR and CDR2 FQNEAQ (reference sequence). The CDR3 is made up of 17 amino acids. V trimming: 4 bases; J trimming: 0 bases; junction bases outside the gene matches: 9. CDR3 in DNA: TGTGCCAGCAGCTCAAAGGACAGGGGATTGTACCAAGAGACCCAGTACTTC. As protein: CASSSKDRGLYQETQYF. The variable domain in full, completed from reference TRBV7-9 and TRBJ2-5, reads DTGVSQNPRHKITKRGQNVTFRCDPISEHNRLYWYRQTLGQGPEFLTYFQNEAQLEKSRLLSDRFSAERPKGSFSTLEIQRTEQGDSAMYLCASSSKDRGLYQETQYFGPGTRLLVL.

The V call is TRBV5-4, the J call TRBJ1-1; weak D call: TRBD1 (5 bases). In germline, CDR1 is SGHNT, CDR2 YYREEE (reference sequence). This CDR3 is built from 12 residues. V lost 4 bases, J lost 8 bases, and 12 bases lay in between. As DNA, the CDR3 is TGTGCCAGCAGCGCGGGGGGAAGGGAAGCTTTCTTT. This translates into CASSAGGREAFF.

The chain carries TRBV13 and TRBJ2-3; TRBD2 might be the D (5 bases). The CDR3 contains 15 residues. CDR1 is PRHDT, CDR2 FYEKMQ, per germline (reference sequence). Trimming shortened V by 6 bases and J by 2 bases, and 15 bases separated the two germline ends. The DNA of the CDR3 is TGTGCCAGCAGTCTGGGTCAGGACTTCACAGATACGCAGTATTTT. Its protein is CASSLGQDFTDTQYF.